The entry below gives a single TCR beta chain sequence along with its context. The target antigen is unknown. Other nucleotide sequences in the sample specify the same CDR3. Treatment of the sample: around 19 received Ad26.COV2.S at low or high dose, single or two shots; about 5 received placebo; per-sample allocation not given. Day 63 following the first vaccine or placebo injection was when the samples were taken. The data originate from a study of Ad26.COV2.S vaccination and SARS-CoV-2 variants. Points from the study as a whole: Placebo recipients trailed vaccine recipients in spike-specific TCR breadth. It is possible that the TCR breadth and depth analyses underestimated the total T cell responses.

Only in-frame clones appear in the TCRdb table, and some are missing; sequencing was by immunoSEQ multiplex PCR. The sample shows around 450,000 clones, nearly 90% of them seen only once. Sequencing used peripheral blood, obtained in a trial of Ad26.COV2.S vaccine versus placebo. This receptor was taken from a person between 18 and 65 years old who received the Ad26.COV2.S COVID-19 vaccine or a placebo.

The CDR3 region has the DNA TGTGCCACCAGTGATGCGACAGGGAACTATGGCTACACCTTC. It translates to CATSDATGNYGYTF. V gene TRBV24-1 combines with J gene TRBJ1-2; 7 nucleotides match TRBD1. Per the germline V gene, CDR1 is KGHDR and CDR2 is SFDVKD. The CDR3 consists of 14 residues. V lost 3 bases, J lost 2 bases, and 2 bases stayed unmatched.